This TCR beta chain was found in a study of shared clonotypes between healthy human individuals. TCRdb's copy holds only in-frame clones and misses some; the assay was immunoSEQ multiplex PCR. The sample has a few million clones, less than 95% seen once. Trimming pared 0 bases from V and 5 bases from J, leaving 14 bases between. The CDR3 is 15 amino acids. Looked up from germline, CDR1 is SGHRS and CDR2 is YFSETQ. The rearrangement joins TRBV5-1 to TRBJ2-5; D perhaps matches TRBD1 (6 bases). This sequence was found in a man between 18 and 29 years old in good health. Some clones in this sample may be carry-over from other donors' samples. The source material was naive CD4+ T cells from PBMCs. Described subset: CD45RA+ positively selected. This CDR3 reads CASSLDVGGGETQYF. The CDR3 coding sequence is TGCGCCAGCAGCTTGGATGTTGGGGGCGGGGAGACCCAGTACTTC.